These T cell receptor beta chains were read from a single sample in a study of T cell repertoires in cytomegalovirus infection. In TCRdb, the reads were re-called with MiXCR into one record per CDR3 protein. The sample has about 300,000 distinct CDR3 sequences, 9.6% seen once. Sequences were obtained from PBMCs. The receptors stem from a human donor in good health (CMV status not recorded). Some clones in this sample may be carry-over from other donors' samples. Each CDR3 is given with its conserved first and last residue. A D gene is named only where the DNA matches it firmly. The listing skips clone size in some rows; elsewhere it reads once, few, many or a size class.

j_call | d_call | v_call | clone_size | cdr3_nt | cdr3_aa
TRBJ2-2 | NA | TRBV7-9 | many | TGTGCCAGCAGCTTAGCTGGGGGGCGCACCGGGGAGCTGTTTTTT | CASSLAGGRTGELFF
TRBJ1-2 | NA | TRBV12-3/TRBV12-4 | many | TGTGCCAGCACCCTCGAGGGGAACTATGGCTACACCTTC | CASTLEGNYGYTF
TRBJ2-3 | NA | TRBV20-1 | NA | TGCAGTGCGGAACCGGACCGCACAGATACGCAGTATTTT | CSAEPDRTDTQYF
TRBJ2-6 | NA | TRBV29-1 | few | TGCAGCGTTACCATAGGGTACGTCCTGACTTTC | CSVTIGYVLTF
TRBJ2-1 | TRBD2 | TRBV6-5 | few | TGTGCCAGCATCGGGGGGGCCTACAATGAGCAGTTCTTC | CASIGGAYNEQFF
TRBJ2-5 | TRBD1 | TRBV20-1 | many | TGCAGTGCTGCCAGGACAGGGGGAAAGACCCAGTACTTC | CSAARTGGKTQYF
TRBJ2-5 | NA | TRBV5-4 | many | TGTGCCAGCAGCTTAAGGCAAGAGACCCAGTACTTC | CASSLRQETQYF
TRBJ1-2 | TRBD1 | TRBV7-8 | many | TGTGCCAGCAGCGTTGCTGGGACAGTGAATAACTATGGCTACACCTTC | CASSVAGTVNNYGYTF
TRBJ1-1 | NA | TRBV7-2 | many | TGTGCCAGCGCGGCAGGGGTGAACACTGAAGCTTTCTTT | CASAAGVNTEAFF
TRBJ2-1 | NA | TRBV14 | many | TGTGCCAGCAGCCACTCTTTACAGGGTCCGAGCTCCTACAATGAGCAGTTCTTC | CASSHSLQGPSSYNEQFF
TRBJ2-1 | NA | TRBV20-1 | NA | TGCAGTGCTAGAAGAGGGCCTGAGCAGTTCTTC | CSARRGPEQFF
TRBJ2-2 | TRBD1 | TRBV29-1 | NA | TGCAGCGTCCGAGAGGAAGGGGGCGCCCCCGGGGAGCTGTTTTTT | CSVREEGGAPGELFF
TRBJ1-6 | NA | TRBV28 | many | TGTGCCAGCAGTTTATTTCTTGCCAGATATAATTCACCCCTCCACTTT | CASSLFLARYNSPLHF
TRBJ2-3 | NA | TRBV6-1 | many | TGTGCCAGCAGCCACCCGAAGTCAGATACGCAGTATTTT | CASSHPKSDTQYF
TRBJ2-1 | NA | TRBV20-1 | many | TGCAGTGCTAGAGCGCCAACAGACAGTTACAATGAGCAGTTCTTC | CSARAPTDSYNEQFF
TRBJ1-5 | NA | TRBV6-2/TRBV6-3 | many | TGTGCCAGCAGTCTATCTCCAGTTCAGCCCCAGCATTTT | CASSLSPVQPQHF
TRBJ1-1 | NA | TRBV20-1 | few | TGCAGTGCTAGAGAGGGGGCTGGTAGAGCTGAAGCTTTCTTT | CSAREGAGRAEAFF
TRBJ2-5 | NA | TRBV2 | many | TGTGCCAGCAGCCGGAATACAGAGACCCAGTACTTC | CASSRNTETQYF
TRBJ2-2 | TRBD2 | TRBV4-3 | many | TGCGCCAGCAGCCAACACATCCTAGCGGGGGAATCCGGGGAGCTGTTTTTT | CASSQHILAGESGELFF
TRBJ2-1 | NA | TRBV5-6 | NA | TGTGCCAGCGGGATAGTAAGCTCCTACAATGAGCAGTTCTTC | CASGIVSSYNEQFF
TRBJ1-1 | TRBD1 | TRBV29-1 | many | TGCAGCGTTAGACGGACAGGGGGTCTCATGAACACTGAAGCTTTCTTT | CSVRRTGGLMNTEAFF
TRBJ2-3 | TRBD1 | TRBV4-3 | NA | TGCGCCAGCAGCCACCCCGACAGGGCGAGCACAGATACGCAGTATTTT | CASSHPDRASTDTQYF
TRBJ2-1 | TRBD2 | TRBV6-5 | many | TGTGCCAGCAGTAGACCGGGACGGGGGGTCAATGAGCAGTTCTTC | CASSRPGRGVNEQFF
TRBJ2-3 | TRBD1 | TRBV7-6 | many | TGTGCCAGCAGCGTGGGACAGAGCACAGATACGCAGTATTTT | CASSVGQSTDTQYF
TRBJ2-3 | NA | TRBV28 | many | TGTGCCAGCAGTTTTGGGGATGACAGCACAGATACGCAGTATTTT | CASSFGDDSTDTQYF
TRBJ2-1 | NA | TRBV7-9 | many | TGTGCCAGCAGCTGGTTGGGCGCCTACAATGAGCAGTTCTTC | CASSWLGAYNEQFF
TRBJ1-5 | NA | TRBV6-2/TRBV6-3 | many | TGTGCCAGCAGTTACTCGCAGCAGGGCAATCAGCCCCAGCATTTT | CASSYSQQGNQPQHF
TRBJ1-1 | NA | TRBV6-6 | NA | TGTGCCAGCAGGGGGGAGGCCTCACCGACGGCTTTCTTT | CASRGEASPTAFF
TRBJ1-1 | TRBD1 | TRBV28 | few | TGTGCCAGCAGTCAGGACAGGTGGTCTTTCTTT | CASSQDRWSFF
TRBJ1-5 | NA | TRBV28 | many | TGTGCCAGCTTTCCCGGTAGCAATCAGCCCCAGCATTTT | CASFPGSNQPQHF
TRBJ1-2 | NA | TRBV6-2/TRBV6-3 | many | TGTGCCAGCAGCCTGAAGGGCCTAATGGACACGCACTATGGCTACACCTTC | CASSLKGLMDTHYGYTF
TRBJ2-1 | TRBD2 | TRBV7-3 | many | TGTGCCAGCAGCCCCCTGGGACTAGCGGGGGCGAATGAGCAGTTCTTC | CASSPLGLAGANEQFF
TRBJ1-2 | NA | TRBV11-1 | many | TGTGCCAGCAGCGAAACCGGGGGCTCCTATGGCTACACCTTC | CASSETGGSYGYTF
TRBJ2-7 | TRBD1 | TRBV7-2 | many | TGTGCCAGCAGCTTAGTCCCGGGACAGGGCTACGAGCAGTACTTC | CASSLVPGQGYEQYF
TRBJ1-1 | NA | TRBV28 | NA | TGTGCCAGCACCTTCGGACTTAGGATTCTGGGGGCTTTCTTT | CASTFGLRILGAFF
TRBJ1-2 | TRBD1 | TRBV5-1 | NA | TGCGCCAGCAGCACCACGGACAGGGTGAGCTATGGCTACACCTTC | CASSTTDRVSYGYTF
TRBJ2-3 | TRBD2 | TRBV2 | many | TGTGCCAGCAGTGGGACTAGCGGGGGCTCCTCAGATACGCAGTATTTT | CASSGTSGGSSDTQYF
TRBJ1-2 | TRBD1 | TRBV7-2 | NA | TGTGCCAGCAGCTCCCCCGGGACAGGGGTAGGCTACACCTTC | CASSSPGTGVGYTF
TRBJ2-7 | TRBD2 | TRBV12-3/TRBV12-4 | many | TGTGCCAGCAGTACGGGACTAGGAGAGCAGTACTTC | CASSTGLGEQYF
TRBJ2-4 | NA | TRBV20-1 | many | TGCAGTGCTAGAGATTCATCGGGGGCCAAAAACATTCAGTACTTC | CSARDSSGAKNIQYF
TRBJ1-2 | TRBD1 | TRBV5-1 | few | TGCGCCAGCAGCTTGGCCGGGACAGACTACTATGGCTACACCTTC | CASSLAGTDYYGYTF
TRBJ2-6 | NA | TRBV5-6 | many | TGTGCCAGTTTAATCTCTGGGGCCAACGTCCTGACTTTC | CASLISGANVLTF
TRBJ2-7 | TRBD1 | TRBV20-1 | many | TGCAGTGCTAGAGCAGGGGGACAGGTTCCCTACGAGCAGTACTTC | CSARAGGQVPYEQYF
TRBJ2-1 | NA | TRBV7-9 | many | TGTGCCAGCAGCTTAGCAGGGGGTCGAAACAATGAGCAGTTCTTC | CASSLAGGRNNEQFF
TRBJ1-2 | NA | TRBV7-2 | many | TGTGCCAGCAGCCCGACAGTGCTTGACTATGGCTACACCTTC | CASSPTVLDYGYTF
TRBJ1-1 | NA | TRBV2 | NA | TGTGCCAGCAGTGACCCCATTGATGGGGTTGGCACTGAAGCTTTCTTT | CASSDPIDGVGTEAFF
TRBJ1-2 | NA | TRBV6-2/TRBV6-3 | few | TGTGCCAGCAGTACCGGGCCCTTCTATGGCTACACCTTC | CASSTGPFYGYTF
TRBJ2-1 | TRBD1 | TRBV12-3/TRBV12-4 | many | TGTGCCAGCAGACGTGACAGGGCCCCAAGCTCCTACAATGAGCAGTTCTTC | CASRRDRAPSSYNEQFF
TRBJ1-6 | TRBD1 | TRBV12-3/TRBV12-4 | many | TGTGCCAGCAGTCCAATGACAGGGGGCTATTCACCCCTCCACTTT | CASSPMTGGYSPLHF
TRBJ2-1 | TRBD2 | TRBV6-2/TRBV6-3 | many | TGTGCCAGCAGTAAAACCGGGACTAGCATCAATGAGCAGTTCTTC | CASSKTGTSINEQFF
TRBJ2-3 | TRBD1 | TRBV5-5 | many | TGTGCCAGCAGCTTGGATCCGGGACAGATCACCTATACGCAGTATTTT | CASSLDPGQITYTQYF
TRBJ2-3 | NA | TRBV20-1 | NA | TGCAGTGCTATTTACACAGATACGCAGTATTTT | CSAIYTDTQYF
TRBJ2-1 | NA | TRBV12-3/TRBV12-4 | many | TGTGCCAGTCAAAAACTTAACAATTACAATGAGCAGTTCTTC | CASQKLNNYNEQFF
TRBJ2-1 | TRBD1 | TRBV24-1 | NA | TGTGCCACCAGTGATCGACAGGGGTCCTACAATGAGCAGTTCTTC | CATSDRQGSYNEQFF
TRBJ1-2 | NA | TRBV28 | NA | TGTGCCAGCAGTTTATTTCATGGCTACACCTTC | CASSLFHGYTF
TRBJ2-2 | NA | TRBV7-3 | many | TGTGCCAGCAGCTCCGCGACAGCGACCACCGGGGAGCTGTTTTTT | CASSSATATTGELFF
TRBJ2-1 | TRBD1 | TRBV6-1 | many | TGTGCCAGCCGGGACAGGGGCCTGTACAATGAGCAGTTCTTC | CASRDRGLYNEQFF
TRBJ2-5 | NA | TRBV20-1 | many | TGCAGTGCTAGAGATGTGGCCGCCAGGACCCAGTACTTC | CSARDVAARTQYF